The present TCR beta chain was sequenced within a study of vaccination effects on CD4 cells after COVID-19. Germline values: CDR1 SGHRS, CDR2 YFSETQ. This CDR3 has 15 residues. The V gene end was trimmed by 4 bases and the J gene end by 3 bases; junction bases not matched to a gene: 3. Method: immunoSEQ multiplex PCR; TCRdb's copy keeps in-frame clones and lacks some. The sample carries tens of thousands of clones, 80% recorded once. Prior to sequencing, the ViraFEST assay stimulated PBMC with viral peptide pools, which expanded the antigen-specific CD4+ T cells. Cells that had been cultured for 10 days were the source of isolated CD4+ T cells. Vaccine recipients lacked prior SARS-CoV-2 infection and had negative nucleocapsid antibodies. Every well got a few million PBMC, which were grown with about 10 IU/ml IL-2 and approximately 9.7 ug/ml peptides. On this clone itself: As yet, its antigen is unknown.

The chain employs TRBV5-1 and TRBJ2-1; 11 bases fit TRBD2. The sequences come from CD4+ T cells from PBMCs cultured with HCoV-229E spike peptides, collected before COVID-19 vaccination. The sequence came from a human donor who received a COVID-19 vaccine. The CDR3 loop reads CASSLLAGGYNEQFF. The CDR3 DNA reads TGCGCCAGCAGCCTCCTAGCGGGGGGCTACAATGAGCAGTTCTTC.